This entry describes one T cell receptor beta chain. No antigen is known for it. One end of the junction is discordant with germline, which a read error may explain. The data stem from a study of tumor-infiltrating lymphocytes in primary liver carcinoma. Study background: Stage T1-T3 N0M0 and a size of roughly 4.2 to 11 cm characterized the tumors. Study results and limitations: Without sorting, CD4+ versus CD8+ T cell repertoires were not compared. Relative to tumor region pairs, the tumor-adjacent and tumor-blood pairs showed overlap that was lower.

The CDR3 length is 14 residues. Germline V gives CDR1 SGHAT, CDR2 FQNNGV. TCR beta cDNA was made from approximately 500 ng total RNA with a constant-region primer. Library construction for TCR beta comprised three nested multiplex PCR rounds performed with slightly modified ARM-PCR. The study ran its first two PCR rounds for nine to eleven cycles each, using TRBV1-TRBV30 forward primers and a C-beta reverse primer. Via MiXCR, TCRdb re-called the multiplex PCR reads, giving one row per CDR3 protein. This table has 300,000 to 400,000 distinct CDR3 sequences, approximately 64% appearing once. Both blood RNA, taken from unsorted whole blood, and germline DNA were extracted.

This TCR was recovered from a man between 40 and 49 years old with primary liver carcinoma and hepatitis B virus infection. Sequencing was performed on peripheral blood. The chain carries TRBV11-2 and TRBJ2-3; no clear D gene. Here the CDR3 DNA reads TGTGCCAGCAGCTTAGAGTCGTCGGCAGATACACAGTATTTT. Translating gives CASSLESSADTQYF.